These 10 T cell receptor beta chains share one sample of origin, sequenced in a study of CD8+CD57+ T cells in acquired aplastic anemia (dated by TCRdb to between 2017 and 2018). Sequencing took place on an Illumina HiSeq 2000. Profiling of TCR beta VDJ combinations and CDR3 sequences used genomic DNA as the template. Through fastp at Q25 and MiXCR, TCRdb rebuilt clones from the public reads, retaining in-frame beta chains. Every distinct CDR3 protein forms one entry, paired with its most common genes and DNA. Present in this sample are a few hundred thousand distinct CDR3 sequences, less than 35% of which were seen just once. Jointly, the top ten make up less than 0.85% of the sample. The patients picked for sequencing were ones in whom flow cytometry had shown an expansion of CD8+CD57+ cells. Source material: sorted CD4+, CD8+, or CD8+CD57+ T cells (not recorded which) from PBMCs. Every receptor here comes from a human donor with aplastic anemia.

This chain connects TRBV4-1 to TRBJ2-3; 7 bases agree with TRBD2. V lost 1 base and J lost 6; bases outside the gene matches: 4. The germline gives CDR1 MGHRA, CDR2 YSYEKL. The CDR3 spans 14 residues. The CDR3 DNA reads as TGCGCCAGCAGCCAAGTCGGCGGGAGTGATACGCAGTATTTT. It yields the protein CASSQVGGSDTQYF.

The genes are TRBV5-1 and TRBJ2-1, with 9 positions matching TRBD2. Germline assignment: CDR1 SGHRS and CDR2 YFSETQ. Trimming removed 4 bases from V and 3 bases from J; junction bases left unmatched: 5. The CDR3 consists of 15 residues. CDR3 in DNA: TGCGCCAGCAGCGCTAGCGGGACTGGCTACAATGAGCAGTTCTTC. This codes for CASSASGTGYNEQFF.

V usage is TRBV20-1 and J usage is TRBJ1-6, with 7 bases that match TRBD1. The V gene's germline CDR1 is DFQATT and CDR2 SNEGSKA (reference sequence). The length of the CDR3 is 13 residues. V lost 4 bases and J lost 10; bases outside the gene matches: 7. The CDR3 sequence: CSATGTALSPLHF. CDR3 DNA: TGCAGTGCTACCGGGACAGCCCTCTCACCCCTCCACTTT.

This clonotype was seen at least ten times. This chain connects TRBV5-6 to TRBJ1-2; possible D gene TRBD1, 5 bases. Trimming removed 5 bases at V and 6 bases at J, with 14 bases between. CDR1 SGHDT and CDR2 YYEEEE come from the germline V gene. The CDR3 is 13 residues long. The CDR3 protein is CASSTAQGDGYTF. CDR3 coding DNA: TGTGCCAGCAGTACAGCCCAAGGGGATGGCTACACCTTC.

The rearrangement links TRBV20-1 to TRBJ2-7; D might be TRBD1 or TRBD2, each matching 5 bases. V was cut by 4 bases and J by 1 base, with 23 bases left in between. This CDR3 comprises 17 residues. Germline assignment: CDR1 DFQATT and CDR2 SNEGSKA (reference sequence). For the CDR3, the DNA is TGCAGTGCTAAAGGGTGGGAGTTTGGGGGATCATCCTACGAGCAGTACTTC. It codes for CSAKGWEFGGSSYEQYF.

This clonotype showed up many times. The chain links TRBV2 to TRBJ1-4; D is unresolved. The CDR3 is 15 residues long. Trimming left V 7 bases short and J 0 bases short, with 12 bases between. The germline gives CDR1 SNHLY, CDR2 FYNNEI. As DNA, the CDR3 is TGTGCCAGCAATAGACCGTCTGCAACTAATGAAAAACTGTTTTTT. Translated, it gives CASNRPSATNEKLFF.

The J gene is TRBJ1-6, the V gene TRBV10-3; TRBD1 agrees at 7 bases. This CDR3 spans 17 amino acids. Germline lookup yields CDR1 ENHRY and CDR2 SYGVKD. Trimming cost V 3 bases and J 5 bases; bases outside gene matches: 10. This CDR3 is CAISERDRAVDNSPLHF. CDR3 nucleotides: TGTGCCATCAGTGAAAGGGACAGAGCGGTCGATAATTCACCCCTCCACTTT.

The chain links TRBV7-8 to TRBJ1-1; 10 nucleotides match TRBD1. The CDR3 covers 16 residues. The germline CDR1 and CDR2 sequences are SGHVS and FQNEAQ. With 5 bases clipped from V and 4 bases from J, the junction kept 10 bases outside the gene matches. The CDR3 spells CASSPGQGVLSTEAFF. The CDR3 region has the DNA TGTGCCAGCAGCCCAGGACAGGGGGTATTGAGCACTGAAGCTTTCTTT.

This clonotype showed up just a few times. A much larger clone differs from this one at a single base, so this may be a read error. V and J are TRBV20-1 and TRBJ1-2; possibly TRBD1 for D (5 bases). The CDR3 totals 14 residues. Germline lookup yields CDR1 DFQATT and CDR2 SNEGSKA (reference sequence). The CDR3 DNA is TGCCGTGCTAGGGCAGGGTATACTAACTATGGCTACACCTTC. Residues: CRARAGYTNYGYTF.

The chain uses TRBV29-1 and TRBJ2-3, with unresolved D. The CDR3 runs 14 residues. V was pared by 0 bases and J by 3 bases, with 10 bases between. The V gene's germline CDR1 is SQVTM and CDR2 ANQGSEA. The CDR3 sequence is CSVEEGSWTDTQYF. The CDR3, as DNA: TGCAGCGTTGAAGAGGGCAGTTGGACAGATACGCAGTATTTT.